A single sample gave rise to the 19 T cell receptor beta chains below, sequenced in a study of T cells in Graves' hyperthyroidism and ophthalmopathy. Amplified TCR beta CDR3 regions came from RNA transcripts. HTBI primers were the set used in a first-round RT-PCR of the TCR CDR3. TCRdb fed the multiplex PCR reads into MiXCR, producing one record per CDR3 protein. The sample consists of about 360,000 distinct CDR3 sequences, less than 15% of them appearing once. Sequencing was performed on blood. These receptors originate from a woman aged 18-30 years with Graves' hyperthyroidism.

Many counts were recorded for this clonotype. The DNA of the CDR3 is TGTGCCAGCAGCTCCTTTTTTAAATCACCCCTCCACTTT. This translates into CASSSFFKSPLHF. This chain uses TRBV7-9 with TRBJ1-6; no clear D gene. The CDR3 is 13 amino acids. Germline CDR1 SEHNR, CDR2 FQNEAQ (reference sequence). Between the trimmed V and J ends, which lost 4 bases and 10 bases, there was a span of 11 bases.

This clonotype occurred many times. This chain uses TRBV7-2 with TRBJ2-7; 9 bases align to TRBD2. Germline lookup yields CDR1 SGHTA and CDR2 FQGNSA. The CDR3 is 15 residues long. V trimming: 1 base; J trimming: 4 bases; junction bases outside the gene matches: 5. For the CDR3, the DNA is TGTGCCAGCAGCTTAGGAAATAGCGGGAGTTACGAGCAGTACTTC. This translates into CASSLGNSGSYEQYF.

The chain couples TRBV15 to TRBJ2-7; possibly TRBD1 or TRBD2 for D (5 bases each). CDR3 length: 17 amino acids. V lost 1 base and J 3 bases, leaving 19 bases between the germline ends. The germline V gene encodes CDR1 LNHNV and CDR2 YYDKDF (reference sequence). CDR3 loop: CATSRGRDQGILYEQYF. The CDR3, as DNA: TGTGCCACCAGCAGAGGACGGGACCAGGGAATTCTCTACGAGCAGTACTTC. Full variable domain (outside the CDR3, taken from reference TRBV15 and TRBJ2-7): DAMVIQNPRYQVTQFGKPVTLSCSQTLNHNVMYWYQQKSSQAPKLLFHYYDKDFNNEADTPDNFQSRRPNTSFCFLDIRSPGLGDTAMYLCATSRGRDQGILYEQYFGPGTRLTVT.

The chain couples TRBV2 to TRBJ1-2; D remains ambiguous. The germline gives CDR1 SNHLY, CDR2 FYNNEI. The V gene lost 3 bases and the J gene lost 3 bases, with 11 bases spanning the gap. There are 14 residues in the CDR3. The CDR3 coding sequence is TGTGCCAGCAGTGACAGGCTTATTTACTATGGCTACACCTTC. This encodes CASSDRLIYYGYTF.

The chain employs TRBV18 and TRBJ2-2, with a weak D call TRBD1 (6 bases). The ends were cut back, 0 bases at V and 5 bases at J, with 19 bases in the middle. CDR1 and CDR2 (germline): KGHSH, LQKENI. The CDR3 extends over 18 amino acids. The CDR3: CASSPPPYTGRGTGELFF. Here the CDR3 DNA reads TGTGCCAGCTCACCACCGCCGTATACAGGGAGAGGGACCGGGGAGCTGTTTTTT.

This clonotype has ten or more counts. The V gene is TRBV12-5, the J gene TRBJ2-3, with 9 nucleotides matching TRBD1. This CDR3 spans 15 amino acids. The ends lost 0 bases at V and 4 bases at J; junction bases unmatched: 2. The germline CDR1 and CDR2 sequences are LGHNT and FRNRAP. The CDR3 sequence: CASGLVTGGSDTQYF. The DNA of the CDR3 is TGTGCTAGTGGTTTGGTAACAGGGGGCTCAGATACGCAGTATTTT. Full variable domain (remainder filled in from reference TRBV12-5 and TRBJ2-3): DARVTQTPRHKVTEMGQEVTMRCQPILGHNTVFWYRQTMMQGLELLAYFRNRAPLDDSGMPKDRFSAEMPDATLATLKIQPSEPRDSAVYFCASGLVTGGSDTQYFGPGTRLTVL.

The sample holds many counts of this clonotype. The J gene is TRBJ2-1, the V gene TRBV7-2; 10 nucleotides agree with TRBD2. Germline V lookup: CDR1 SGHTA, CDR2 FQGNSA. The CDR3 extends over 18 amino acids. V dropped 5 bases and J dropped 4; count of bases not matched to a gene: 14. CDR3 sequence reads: CASSPSGLAGVRYNEQFF. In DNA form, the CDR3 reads TGTGCCAGCAGCCCTAGTGGGCTAGCGGGAGTCCGGTACAATGAGCAGTTCTTC.

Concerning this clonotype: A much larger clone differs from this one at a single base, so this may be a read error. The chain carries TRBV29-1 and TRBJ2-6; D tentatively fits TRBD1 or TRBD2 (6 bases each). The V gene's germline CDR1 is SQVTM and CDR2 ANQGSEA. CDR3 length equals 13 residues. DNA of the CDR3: TGCAGCGTTTCGGGGGCTGGGGTCAACGTCCTGACTTTC. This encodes CSVSGAGVNVLTF.

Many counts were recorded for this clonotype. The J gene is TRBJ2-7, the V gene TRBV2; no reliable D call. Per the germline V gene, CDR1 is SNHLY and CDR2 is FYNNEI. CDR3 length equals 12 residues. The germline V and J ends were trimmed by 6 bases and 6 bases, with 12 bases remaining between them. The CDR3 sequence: CASRPLGFEQYF. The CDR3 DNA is TGTGCCAGCAGACCGCTAGGGTTCGAGCAGTACTTC.

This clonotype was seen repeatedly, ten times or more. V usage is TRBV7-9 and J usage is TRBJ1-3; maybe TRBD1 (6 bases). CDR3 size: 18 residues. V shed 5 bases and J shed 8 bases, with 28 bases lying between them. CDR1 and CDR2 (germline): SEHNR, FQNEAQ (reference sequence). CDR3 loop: CASSTTDRSQALGDTIYF. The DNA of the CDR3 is TGTGCCAGCAGCACCACTGACAGGTCCCAAGCTCTGGGAGACACCATATATTTT.

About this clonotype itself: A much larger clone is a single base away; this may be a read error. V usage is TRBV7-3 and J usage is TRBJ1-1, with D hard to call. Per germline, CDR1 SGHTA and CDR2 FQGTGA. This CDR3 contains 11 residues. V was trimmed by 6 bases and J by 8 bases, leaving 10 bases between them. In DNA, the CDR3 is TGTGCCAGCAGTATAATTTCAGAAGCTTTCTTT. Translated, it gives CASSIISEAFF.

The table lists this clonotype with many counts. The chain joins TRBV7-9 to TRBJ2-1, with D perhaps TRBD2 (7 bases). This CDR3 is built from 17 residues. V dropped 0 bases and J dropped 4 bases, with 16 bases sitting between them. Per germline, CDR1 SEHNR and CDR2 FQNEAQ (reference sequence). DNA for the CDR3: TGTGCCAGCAGCTTAGCGAGACTAGGGGGGGGATACAATGAGCAGTTCTTC. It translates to CASSLARLGGGYNEQFF.

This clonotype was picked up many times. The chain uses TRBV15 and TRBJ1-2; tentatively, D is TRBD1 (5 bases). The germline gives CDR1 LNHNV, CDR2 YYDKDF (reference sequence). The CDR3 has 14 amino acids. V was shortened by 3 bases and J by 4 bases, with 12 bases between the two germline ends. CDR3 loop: CATSRSHRSYGYTF. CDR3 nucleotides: TGTGCCACCAGCAGGTCTCACAGGTCCTATGGCTACACCTTC.

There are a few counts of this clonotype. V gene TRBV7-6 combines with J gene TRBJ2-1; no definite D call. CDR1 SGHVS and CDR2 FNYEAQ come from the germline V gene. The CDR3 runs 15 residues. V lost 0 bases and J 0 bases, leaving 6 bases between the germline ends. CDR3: CASSLAQRSYNEQFF. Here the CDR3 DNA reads TGTGCCAGCAGCTTAGCCCAACGCTCCTACAATGAGCAGTTCTTC. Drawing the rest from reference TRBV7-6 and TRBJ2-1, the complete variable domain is GAGVSQSPRYKVTKRGQDVALRCDPISGHVSLYWYRQALGQGPEFLTYFNYEAQQDKSGLPNDRFSAERPEGSISTLTIQRTEQRDSAMYRCASSLAQRSYNEQFFGPGTRLTVL.

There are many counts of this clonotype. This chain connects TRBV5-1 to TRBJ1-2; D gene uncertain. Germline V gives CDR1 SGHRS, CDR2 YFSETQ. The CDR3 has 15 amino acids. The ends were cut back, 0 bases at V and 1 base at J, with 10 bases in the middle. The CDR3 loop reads CASSLEGRGNYGYTF. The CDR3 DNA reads TGCGCCAGCAGCTTGGAGGGAAGAGGTAACTATGGCTACACCTTC. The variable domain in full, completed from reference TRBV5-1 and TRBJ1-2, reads KAGVTQTPRYLIKTRGQQVTLSCSPISGHRSVSWYQQTPGQGLQFLFEYFSETQRNKGNFPGRFSGRQFSNSRSEMNVSTLELGDSALYLCASSLEGRGNYGYTFGSGTRLTVV.

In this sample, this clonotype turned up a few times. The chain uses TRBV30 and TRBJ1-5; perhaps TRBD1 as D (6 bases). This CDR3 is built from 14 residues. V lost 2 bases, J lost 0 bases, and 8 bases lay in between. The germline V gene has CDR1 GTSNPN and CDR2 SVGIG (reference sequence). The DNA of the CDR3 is TGTGCCTGGAGTCAGGACAGTAGCAATCAGCCCCAGCATTTT. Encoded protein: CAWSQDSSNQPQHF.

The CDR3 spells CASRPWGQDTEAFF. The CDR3 DNA sequence: TGTGCCAGCAGGCCTTGGGGGCAGGACACTGAAGCTTTCTTT. The V call is TRBV2, the J call TRBJ1-1, with D possibly TRBD1 on 6 matching bases. Trimming pared 6 bases from V and 3 bases from J, leaving 14 bases between. This CDR3 contains 14 residues. Looked up from germline, CDR1 is SNHLY and CDR2 is FYNNEI. The full variable domain, its missing parts supplied by reference TRBV2 and TRBJ1-1, is EPEVTQTPSHQVTQMGQEVILRCVPISNHLYFYWYRQILGQKVEFLVSFYNNEISEKSEIFDDQFSVERPDGSNFTLKIRSTKLEDSAMYFCASRPWGQDTEAFFGQGTRLTVV.

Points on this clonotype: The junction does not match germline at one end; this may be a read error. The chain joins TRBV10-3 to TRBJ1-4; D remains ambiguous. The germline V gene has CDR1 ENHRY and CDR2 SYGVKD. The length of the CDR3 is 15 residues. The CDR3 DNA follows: TGTGCCATCGGTGAGTCGTCGGAAGACGGAAAAAAACTGTTTTTT. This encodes CAIGESSEDGKKLFF.

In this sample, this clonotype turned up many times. CDR3 sequence (DNA): TGTGCCAGCAGCTATACCTTAACAGGGGGAAATGGCTACACCTTC. It translates to CASSYTLTGGNGYTF. The chain joins TRBV7-8 to TRBJ1-2; TRBD1 matches at 8 bases. The trim removed 4 bases at V and 6 bases at J, leaving 10 bases unmatched. The germline gives CDR1 SGHVS, CDR2 FQNEAQ. This CDR3 comprises 15 residues.